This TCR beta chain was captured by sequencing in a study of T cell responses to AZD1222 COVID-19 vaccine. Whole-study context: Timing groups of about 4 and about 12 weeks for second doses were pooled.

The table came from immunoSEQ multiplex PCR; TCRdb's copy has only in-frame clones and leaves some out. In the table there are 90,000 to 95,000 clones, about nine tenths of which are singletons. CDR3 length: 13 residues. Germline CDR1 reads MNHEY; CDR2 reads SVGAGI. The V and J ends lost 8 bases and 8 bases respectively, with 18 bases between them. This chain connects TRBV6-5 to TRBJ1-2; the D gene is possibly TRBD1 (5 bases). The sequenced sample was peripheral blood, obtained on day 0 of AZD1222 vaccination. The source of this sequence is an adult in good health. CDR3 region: CASRSRVTEGYTF. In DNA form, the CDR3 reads TGTGCCAGCCGCTCCAGGGTGACGGAGGGCTACACCTTC.